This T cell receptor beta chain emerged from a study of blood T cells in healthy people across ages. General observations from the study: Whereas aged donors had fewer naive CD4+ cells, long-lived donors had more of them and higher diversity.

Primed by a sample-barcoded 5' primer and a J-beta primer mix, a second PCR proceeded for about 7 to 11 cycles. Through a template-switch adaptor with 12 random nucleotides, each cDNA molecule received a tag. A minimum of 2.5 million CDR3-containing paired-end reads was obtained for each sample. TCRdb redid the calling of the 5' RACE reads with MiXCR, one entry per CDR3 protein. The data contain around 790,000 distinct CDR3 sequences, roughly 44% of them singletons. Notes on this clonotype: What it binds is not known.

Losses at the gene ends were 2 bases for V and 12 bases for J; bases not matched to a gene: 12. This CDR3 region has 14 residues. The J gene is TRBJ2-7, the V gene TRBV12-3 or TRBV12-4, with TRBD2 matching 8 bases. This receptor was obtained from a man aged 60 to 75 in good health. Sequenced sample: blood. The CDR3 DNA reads TGTGCCAGCAGTTTATCGGCGGGGGGAAGAGTTGTGTACTTC. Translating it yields CASSLSAGGRVVYF.